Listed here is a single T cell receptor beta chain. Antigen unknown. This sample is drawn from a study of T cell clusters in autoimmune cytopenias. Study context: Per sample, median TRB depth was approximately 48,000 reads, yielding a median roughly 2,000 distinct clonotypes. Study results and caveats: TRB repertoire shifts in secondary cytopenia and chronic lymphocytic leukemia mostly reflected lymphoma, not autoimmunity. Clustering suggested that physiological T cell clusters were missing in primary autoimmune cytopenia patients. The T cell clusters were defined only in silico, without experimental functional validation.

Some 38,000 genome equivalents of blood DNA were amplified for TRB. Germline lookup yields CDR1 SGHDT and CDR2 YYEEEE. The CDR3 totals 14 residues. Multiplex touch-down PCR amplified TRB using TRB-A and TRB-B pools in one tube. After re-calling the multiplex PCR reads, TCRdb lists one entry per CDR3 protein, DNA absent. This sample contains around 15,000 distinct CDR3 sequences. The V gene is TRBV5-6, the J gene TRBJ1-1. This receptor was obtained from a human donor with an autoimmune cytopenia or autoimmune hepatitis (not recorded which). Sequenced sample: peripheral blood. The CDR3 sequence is CASSLFSREGEAFF.